These T cell receptor beta chains were read from a single sample in a study of graft-versus-host responses after intestinal transplantation. These receptors' antigens are unknown. TCRdb's table, derived via immunoSEQ multiplex PCR, lists solely in-frame clones and lacks some. The sample consists of about 110,000 clones, 85% to 95% of them appearing once. The material was unstimulated CD8+ T cells sorted from spleen or lymph node cells, obtained before transplant. These receptors originate from a human donor who was the organ donor for an intestinal transplant. The CDR3 runs from the conserved cysteine through the conserved F or W. D genes are given only for firm matches. Rows may omit the clone size; those that give it use once, few, many or a size class.

abundance: .
v_gene: TRBV7-9
d_gene: TRBD2
len: 17
j_gene: TRBJ2-3
CDR3nt: TGTGCCAGCAGCCCCGGGACTAGCGGGAGTGCCAAAGATACGCAGTATTTT
CDR3aa: CASSPGTSGSAKDTQYF

abundance: .
v_gene: TRBV30
d_gene: TRBD2
len: 14
j_gene: TRBJ2-7
CDR3nt: TGTGCCTGGAGCACTAGCGGACGTCGCTACGAGCAGTACTTC
CDR3aa: CAWSTSGRRYEQYF

abundance: once
v_gene: TRBV11-2
d_gene: TRBD1
len: 14
j_gene: TRBJ1-6
CDR3nt: TGTGCCAGCAGCTGGGGACAGGGAGGATCACCCCTCCACTTT
CDR3aa: CASSWGQGGSPLHF

abundance: .
v_gene: TRBV7-6
d_gene: .
len: 15
j_gene: TRBJ1-1
CDR3nt: TGTGCCAGCAGCTTAGATTTGGGCGGAGACACTGAAGCTTTCTTT
CDR3aa: CASSLDLGGDTEAFF

abundance: .
v_gene: TRBV27
d_gene: .
len: 17
j_gene: TRBJ2-2
CDR3nt: TGTGCCAGCAGTCCCAGGGTACTAGAACACGGCGGGGGGGAGCTGTTTTTT
CDR3aa: CASSPRVLEHGGGELFF

abundance: .
v_gene: TRBV7-2
d_gene: .
len: 12
j_gene: TRBJ2-1
CDR3nt: TGTGCCAGCAGTTTTTCACTAGGCGAGCAGTTCTTC
CDR3aa: CASSFSLGEQFF

abundance: .
v_gene: TRBV30
d_gene: TRBD1
len: 18
j_gene: TRBJ2-2
CDR3nt: TGTGCCTGGAGTGTATCTTTAATGGGGACAGGGTACACCGGGGAGCTGTTTTTT
CDR3aa: CAWSVSLMGTGYTGELFF

abundance: few
v_gene: TRBV4-1
d_gene: .
len: 15
j_gene: TRBJ2-7
CDR3nt: TGCGCCAGCAGCCAAGTTTCGGGGGCGCAATACGAGCAGTACTTC
CDR3aa: CASSQVSGAQYEQYF

abundance: .
v_gene: TRBV19
d_gene: TRBD1
len: 16
j_gene: TRBJ2-7
CDR3nt: TGTGCCAGTAGTATACCCCGGGACAGGGGTTCCTACGAGCAGTACTTC
CDR3aa: CASSIPRDRGSYEQYF

abundance: .
v_gene: TRBV29-1
d_gene: .
len: 16
j_gene: TRBJ2-1
CDR3nt: TGCAGCGTTGAAGATCCCCCGGAGAGCTCCTACAATGAGCAGTTCTTC
CDR3aa: CSVEDPPESSYNEQFF

abundance: .
v_gene: TRBV30
d_gene: .
len: 13
j_gene: TRBJ1-1
CDR3nt: TGTGCCTGGGACCTCACGACGGCTGCTGAAGCTTTCTTT
CDR3aa: CAWDLTTAAEAFF

abundance: .
v_gene: TRBV4-3
d_gene: TRBD1
len: 15
j_gene: TRBJ2-3
CDR3nt: TGCGCCAGCAGCCCCGGACAGGGTGCCACAGATACGCAGTATTTT
CDR3aa: CASSPGQGATDTQYF

abundance: .
v_gene: TRBV5-5
d_gene: .
len: 15
j_gene: TRBJ2-5
CDR3nt: TGTGCCAGCAGCTTGTACCCGCGAGAAGAAGAGACCCAGTACTTC
CDR3aa: CASSLYPREEETQYF

abundance: .
v_gene: TRBV30
d_gene: .
len: 14
j_gene: TRBJ1-1
CDR3nt: TGTGCCTGGAGTTTGGAAGGGTGGAAGGCTGAAGCTTTCTTT
CDR3aa: CAWSLEGWKAEAFF

abundance: .
v_gene: TRBV19
d_gene: .
len: 14
j_gene: TRBJ2-7
CDR3nt: TGTGCCAGTAGTATCAATCCAGGGGTTAACGAGCAGTACTTC
CDR3aa: CASSINPGVNEQYF

abundance: .
v_gene: TRBV9
d_gene: TRBD1
len: 15
j_gene: TRBJ1-5
CDR3nt: TGTGCCAGCAGCGTAGGACAGGGGAGCAATCAGCCCCAGCATTTT
CDR3aa: CASSVGQGSNQPQHF

abundance: .
v_gene: TRBV5-6
d_gene: .
len: 15
j_gene: TRBJ1-4
CDR3nt: TGTGCCAGCAGCTTGGCCAGGGCCCTTAATGAAAAACTGTTTTTT
CDR3aa: CASSLARALNEKLFF

abundance: .
v_gene: TRBV5-6
d_gene: .
len: 14
j_gene: TRBJ1-1
CDR3nt: TGTGCCAGCAGCTTGGCGGGGGGGCTGGCTGAAGCTTTCTTT
CDR3aa: CASSLAGGLAEAFF

abundance: .
v_gene: TRBV2
d_gene: .
len: 14
j_gene: TRBJ2-5
CDR3nt: TGTGCCAGCAGTCTTTCGGCGGTCCAAGAGACCCAGTACTTC
CDR3aa: CASSLSAVQETQYF

abundance: few
v_gene: TRBV6-1
d_gene: .
len: 15
j_gene: TRBJ2-7
CDR3nt: TGTGCCAGCAGTGAAGCTAGGGGGTTATCCTACGAGCAGTACTTC
CDR3aa: CASSEARGLSYEQYF

abundance: .
v_gene: TRBV29-1
d_gene: .
len: 10
j_gene: TRBJ2-5
CDR3nt: TGCAGCGGCCTGGGGGAGACCCAGTACTTC
CDR3aa: CSGLGETQYF

abundance: once
v_gene: TRBV10-3
d_gene: TRBD1
len: 12
j_gene: TRBJ1-1
CDR3nt: TGTGCCATCAGGACAGGGGGGACTGAAGCTTTCTTT
CDR3aa: CAIRTGGTEAFF

abundance: once
v_gene: TRBV19
d_gene: .
len: 14
j_gene: TRBJ2-7
CDR3nt: TGTGCCAGTAGTATCCCTGATTGGGGTTACGAGCAGTACTTC
CDR3aa: CASSIPDWGYEQYF

abundance: .
v_gene: TRBV7-9
d_gene: .
len: 18
j_gene: TRBJ2-1
CDR3nt: TGTGCCAGCAGCTTAGATACGTCGGGTCTACCGCCCTACAATGAGCAGTTCTTC
CDR3aa: CASSLDTSGLPPYNEQFF

abundance: .
v_gene: TRBV30
d_gene: TRBD1
len: 14
j_gene: TRBJ2-7
CDR3nt: TGTGCCTGGAGCGACCGGGACAGGGGCTACGAGCAGTACTTC
CDR3aa: CAWSDRDRGYEQYF

abundance: .
v_gene: TRBV27
d_gene: .
len: 14
j_gene: TRBJ1-5
CDR3nt: TGTGCCAGCCCTTTGGCGTTCATCAATCAGCCCCAGCATTTT
CDR3aa: CASPLAFINQPQHF

abundance: .
v_gene: TRBV27
d_gene: TRBD1
len: 15
j_gene: TRBJ2-7
CDR3nt: TGTGCCAGCAGCCAACAGGGGTTCCCGTCCCTGGAGCAGTACTTC
CDR3aa: CASSQQGFPSLEQYF

abundance: .
v_gene: TRBV7-6
d_gene: .
len: 12
j_gene: TRBJ2-3
CDR3nt: TGTGCCAGCAGCTTAGTCGCAGATACGCAGTATTTT
CDR3aa: CASSLVADTQYF

abundance: .
v_gene: TRBV12-5
d_gene: .
len: 16
j_gene: TRBJ1-1
CDR3nt: TGTGCTAGTGGTTTTGTCTTGGGTTATGATGGCACTGAAGCTTTCTTT
CDR3aa: CASGFVLGYDGTEAFF

abundance: once
v_gene: TRBV7-6
d_gene: .
len: 14
j_gene: TRBJ2-7
CDR3nt: TGTGCCAGCAGCTTGGGATCTAATCTGTACGAGCAGTACTTC
CDR3aa: CASSLGSNLYEQYF

abundance: .
v_gene: TRBV10-3
d_gene: .
len: 11
j_gene: TRBJ2-7
CDR3nt: TGTGCCATCAGTGACCTCTACGAGCAGTACTTC
CDR3aa: CAISDLYEQYF

abundance: .
v_gene: TRBV9
d_gene: .
len: 14
j_gene: TRBJ2-3
CDR3nt: TGTGCCAGCAGCGACGAGGGAAGCACAGATACGCAGTATTTT
CDR3aa: CASSDEGSTDTQYF

abundance: .
v_gene: TRBV5-6
d_gene: .
len: 14
j_gene: TRBJ1-1
CDR3nt: TGTGCCAGCAGAACCTCAGACTGGGGCACTGAAGCTTTCTTT
CDR3aa: CASRTSDWGTEAFF

abundance: .
v_gene: TRBV28
d_gene: TRBD1
len: 17
j_gene: TRBJ1-1
CDR3nt: TGTGCCAGCAGTCTTCTGTACAGGGGGAACATGAACACTGAAGCTTTCTTT
CDR3aa: CASSLLYRGNMNTEAFF

abundance: once
v_gene: TRBV19
d_gene: .
len: 15
j_gene: TRBJ2-5
CDR3nt: TGTGCCAGTAGTATAGACGTACCTGGTGGTCGTACCCAGTACTTC
CDR3aa: CASSIDVPGGRTQYF

abundance: few
v_gene: TRBV6-1
d_gene: .
len: 15
j_gene: TRBJ2-1
CDR3nt: TGTGCCAGCAGTGAAGATGATGGAGATTCGAATGAGCAGTTCTTC
CDR3aa: CASSEDDGDSNEQFF

abundance: .
v_gene: TRBV7-8
d_gene: .
len: 13
j_gene: TRBJ1-5
CDR3nt: TGTGCCAGCAGCTTAGATCTCGCGGGACCCCAGCATTTT
CDR3aa: CASSLDLAGPQHF

abundance: .
v_gene: TRBV27
d_gene: TRBD2
len: 15
j_gene: TRBJ2-7
CDR3nt: TGTGCCAGCAGCCCCACTAGCGGGATTGGCTACGAGCAGTACTTC
CDR3aa: CASSPTSGIGYEQYF

abundance: .
v_gene: TRBV9
d_gene: .
len: 16
j_gene: TRBJ1-2
CDR3nt: TGTGCCAGCAGCCCTATGACCGTGATATCGGGGTATGGCTACACCTTC
CDR3aa: CASSPMTVISGYGYTF

abundance: .
v_gene: TRBV11-2
d_gene: .
len: 15
j_gene: TRBJ1-2
CDR3nt: TGTGCCAGCAGCTTAGGGAGACAGGTTAACTATGGCTACACCTTC
CDR3aa: CASSLGRQVNYGYTF

abundance: .
v_gene: TRBV14
d_gene: TRBD1
len: 12
j_gene: TRBJ1-1
CDR3nt: TGTGCCAGCAGCCTAGACAGGGTTAAAGCTTTCTTT
CDR3aa: CASSLDRVKAFF

abundance: .
v_gene: TRBV6-5
d_gene: .
len: 15
j_gene: TRBJ1-2
CDR3nt: TGTGCCAGCAGTACGAGCGACGGGACGGCCGATGGCTACACCTTC
CDR3aa: CASSTSDGTADGYTF

abundance: .
v_gene: TRBV4-3
d_gene: .
len: 15
j_gene: TRBJ1-4
CDR3nt: TGCGCCAGCAGCGCGGGGTCCGGGGGTAGGGAAAAACTGTTTTTT
CDR3aa: CASSAGSGGREKLFF

abundance: .
v_gene: TRBV12-2
d_gene: .
len: 16
j_gene: TRBJ1-1
CDR3nt: TGTGCAAGTCGCTTAGGGATATTGTCGGTGAACACTGAAGCTTTCTTT
CDR3aa: CASRLGILSVNTEAFF

abundance: .
v_gene: TRBV5-8
d_gene: TRBD1
len: 15
j_gene: TRBJ2-7
CDR3nt: TGTGCCAGCAGCTTGCCACAGGGGGATATCTACGAGCAGTACTTC
CDR3aa: CASSLPQGDIYEQYF

abundance: .
v_gene: TRBV28
d_gene: .
len: 14
j_gene: TRBJ2-1
CDR3nt: TGTGCCAGCACAGCCCAGGGGGGATATAATGAGCAGTTCTTC
CDR3aa: CASTAQGGYNEQFF

abundance: once
v_gene: TRBV10-2
d_gene: TRBD1
len: 13
j_gene: TRBJ1-2
CDR3nt: TGCGCCAGGAGCCGGGACAGGGAGGGCGGCTACACCTTC
CDR3aa: CARSRDREGGYTF

abundance: .
v_gene: TRBV28
d_gene: .
len: 16
j_gene: TRBJ2-7
CDR3nt: TGTGCCAGCAACACCTCTCCCGACAGGTTGTCCTACGAGCAGTACTTC
CDR3aa: CASNTSPDRLSYEQYF

abundance: .
v_gene: TRBV6-5
d_gene: .
len: 13
j_gene: TRBJ2-2
CDR3nt: TGTGCCAGCAGTGCCGGGAACACCGGGGAGCTGTTTTTT
CDR3aa: CASSAGNTGELFF

abundance: .
v_gene: TRBV19
d_gene: .
len: 13
j_gene: TRBJ2-7
CDR3nt: TGTGCCAGTAGTATGGGAGGGGGCTACGAGCAGTACTTC
CDR3aa: CASSMGGGYEQYF

abundance: .
v_gene: TRBV7-9
d_gene: .
len: 16
j_gene: TRBJ1-5
CDR3nt: TGTGCCAGCAGCTTAGGGGCTGGCGGCGGGTGCCAGCCCCAGCATTTT
CDR3aa: CASSLGAGGGCQPQHF

abundance: .
v_gene: TRBV6-1
d_gene: .
len: 16
j_gene: TRBJ2-1
CDR3nt: TGTGCCAGCAGTGAAGCGGTCGATGGCAGGGACGATGAGCAGTTCTTC
CDR3aa: CASSEAVDGRDDEQFF

abundance: .
v_gene: TRBV28
d_gene: .
len: 16
j_gene: TRBJ1-4
CDR3nt: TGTGCCAGCAGTTTATACCAGGGAGCAACTAATGAAAAACTGTTTTTT
CDR3aa: CASSLYQGATNEKLFF

abundance: .
v_gene: TRBV5-6
d_gene: TRBD1
len: 13
j_gene: TRBJ2-7
CDR3nt: TGTGCCAGCAGCTTGGGCAGGGGGAACGAGCAGTACTTC
CDR3aa: CASSLGRGNEQYF

abundance: .
v_gene: TRBV27
d_gene: .
len: 14
j_gene: TRBJ2-6
CDR3nt: TGTGCCAGCAGCCCTAGCTCTGGGGCCAACGTCCTGACTTTC
CDR3aa: CASSPSSGANVLTF